One and the same sample provided the 7 T cell receptor beta chains below, sequenced in a study of blood T cell repertoires in COVID-19. Sequencing used immunoSEQ multiplex PCR; TCRdb keeps in-frame clones, though not all of them. Of fewer than 500,000 clones detected, 80% to 90% appear once; the ten largest clones hold approximately 1.2%. Source material: PBMCs or T cells enriched from blood (not recorded which). All receptors come from a man aged 25-45 years who had recovered from COVID-19.

In this sample, this clone turned up once. The genes are TRBV7-9 and TRBJ1-6; D is ambiguous. In germline, CDR1 is SEHNR, CDR2 FQNEAQ (reference sequence). The CDR3 covers 13 residues. The V gene lost 1 base and the J gene lost 6 bases, with 4 bases spanning the gap. CDR3 DNA: TGTGCCAGCAGCTTAGGGCTTAATTCACCCCTCCACTTT. Translation gives CASSLGLNSPLHF.

The CDR3 loop reads CATQYLRGTEAFF. The DNA of the CDR3 is TGTGCCACCCAGTACCTTCGAGGCACTGAAGCTTTCTTT. The genes are TRBV12-3 or TRBV12-4 and TRBJ1-1; D is uncertain. This CDR3 is built from 13 residues. Trimming left V 10 bases short and J 4 bases short, with 16 bases between.

The J gene is TRBJ1-4, the V gene TRBV4-3; 8 nucleotides align to TRBD1. The CDR3 runs 16 residues. The germline gives CDR1 LGHNA, CDR2 YSLEER. The junction had 5 bases not matched to a gene; V was cut back by 1 base and J by 4 bases. In DNA form, the CDR3 reads TGCGCCAGCAGCCAAGGGACCAGGGGGCATAATGAAAAACTGTTTTTT. It translates to CASSQGTRGHNEKLFF.

This rearrangement joins TRBV6-1 to TRBJ1-2, with a tentative D call TRBD1 (5 bases). V was clipped by 2 bases and J by 11 bases, with 15 bases between them. Germline V gene sequence: CDR1 MNHNS, CDR2 SASEGT. The CDR3 has 13 amino acids. In nucleotides, the CDR3 is TGTGCCAGCAGTGAACGGGAGACAGAGGTATACACCTTC. Encoded protein: CASSERETEVYTF.

The chain combines TRBV2 with TRBJ2-3; no clear D. The CDR3 has 13 amino acids. Germline assignment: CDR1 SNHLY and CDR2 FYNNEI. V lost 7 bases and J 0 bases, leaving 8 bases between the germline ends. CDR3: CASTLYSTDTQYF. As DNA, the CDR3 is TGTGCCAGCACCCTTTATAGCACAGATACGCAGTATTTT.

The CDR3 here is CASSSRGIEAFF. DNA for the CDR3: TGTGCCAGTAGTTCCAGGGGGATTGAAGCTTTCTTT. The chain has TRBV19 and TRBJ1-1; 7 bases fit TRBD1. The CDR3 spans 12 residues. Germline loops: CDR1 LNHDA, CDR2 SQIVND (reference sequence). V lost 5 bases and J lost 7; bases outside the gene matches: 4.

The DNA of the CDR3 is TGCGCCAGCAGCCCCAGAGGAGAGTCTATGCCCCTCCACTTT. Residues: CASSPRGESMPLHF. The chain uses TRBV5-1 and TRBJ1-6; no firm D call. CDR1 SGHRS and CDR2 YFSETQ come from the germline V gene. CDR3 length: 14 amino acids. V was pared by 4 bases and J by 13 bases, with 18 bases between.